Given below is one T cell receptor beta chain in context. Antigen: not known. The sample originates from a study of cytomegalovirus exposure and HLA in healthy donors. Vbeta (60) and Jbeta (13) primers were used in the PCR. Profiled with immunoSEQ multiplex PCR; TCRdb holds only in-frame clones, not every one. The sample records some 160,000 clones, about 72% being singletons. Broader study findings: Judged likely to be a sequencing artifact was a cluster of highly shared sequence variants.

This receptor was taken from a man between 60 and 70 years old in good health and CMV-seronegative. Sequencing was carried out using PBMCs.

The CDR3 sequence is CATSLGGQHTEAFF. The CDR3, as DNA: TGTGCCACTAGCCTCGGGGGGCAACACACTGAAGCTTTCTTT. The chain recombines TRBV6-1 with TRBJ1-1; tentative D call: TRBD1 (6 bases). Trimming pared 10 bases from V and 3 bases from J, leaving 18 bases between. The germline V gene encodes CDR1 MNHNS and CDR2 SASEGT. The CDR3 is 14 amino acids.